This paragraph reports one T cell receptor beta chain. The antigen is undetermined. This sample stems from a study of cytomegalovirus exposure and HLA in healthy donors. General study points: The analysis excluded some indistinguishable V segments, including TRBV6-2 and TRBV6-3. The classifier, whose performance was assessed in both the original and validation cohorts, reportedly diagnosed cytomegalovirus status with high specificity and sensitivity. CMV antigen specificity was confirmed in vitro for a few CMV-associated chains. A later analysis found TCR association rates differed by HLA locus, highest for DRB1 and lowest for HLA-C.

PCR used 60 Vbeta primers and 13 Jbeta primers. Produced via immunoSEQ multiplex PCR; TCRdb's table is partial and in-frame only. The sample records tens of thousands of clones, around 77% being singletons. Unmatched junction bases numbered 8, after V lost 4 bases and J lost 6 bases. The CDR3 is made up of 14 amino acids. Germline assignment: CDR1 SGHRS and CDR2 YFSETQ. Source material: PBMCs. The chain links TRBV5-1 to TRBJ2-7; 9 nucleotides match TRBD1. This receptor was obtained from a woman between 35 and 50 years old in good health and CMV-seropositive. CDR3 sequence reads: CASSTDRGEREQYF. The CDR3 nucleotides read TGCGCCAGCAGCACGGACAGGGGAGAGCGCGAGCAGTACTTC.